These 9 T cell receptor beta chains were all obtained from the same sample, sequenced in a study of blood T cell repertoires in COVID-19. The table came from immunoSEQ multiplex PCR; TCRdb's copy has only in-frame clones and leaves some out. This table holds hundreds of thousands of clones, 90% found once. Sequencing input: PBMCs or T cells enriched from blood (not recorded which). These receptors all stem from a woman aged 18-30 years with acute COVID-19.

The genes are TRBV5-1 and TRBJ2-7, with TRBD2 matching 7 bases. V shed 4 bases and J 4 bases; nucleotides not matched to a gene: 11. Germline CDR1 SGHRS, CDR2 YFSETQ. This CDR3 comprises 15 residues. CDR3 coding DNA: TGCGCCAGCAGCGCACGGGACTACCTGGCGTACGAGCAGTACTTC. Amino acids: CASSARDYLAYEQYF.

A few counts support this clone. This chain uses TRBV10-1 with TRBJ1-5; D not resolved. This CDR3 comprises 17 residues. CDR1 and CDR2 (germline): WNHNN, SYGVQD (reference sequence). V gave up 1 base and J gave up 0 bases, with 13 bases separating them. As DNA, the CDR3 is TGCGCCAGCAGTGAGTTTCTTTGCGGATATAGCAATCAGCCCCAGCATTTT. Translation: CASSEFLCGYSNQPQHF.

This chain uses TRBV13 with TRBJ2-7; D is possibly TRBD2 (6 bases). Germline assignment: CDR1 PRHDT and CDR2 FYEKMQ (reference sequence). V was shortened by 4 bases and J by 5 bases, with 18 bases between the two germline ends. The CDR3 totals 15 residues. Written as DNA, the CDR3 is TGTGCCAGCAGCTCCAGCGGGCTGCGTAGGCACGAGCAGTACTTC. This codes for CASSSSGLRRHEQYF. The entire variable domain, with the rest obtained from reference TRBV13 and TRBJ2-7, is as follows: AAGVIQSPRHLIKEKRETATLKCYPIPRHDTVYWYQQGPGQDPQFLISFYEKMQSDKGSIPDRFSAQQFSDYHSELNMSSLELGDSALYFCASSSSGLRRHEQYFGPGTRLTVT.

Here the CDR3 reads CASSEWDSDRGLGSRYNEQFF. DNA of the CDR3: TGTGCCAGTAGTGAATGGGACAGCGATCGAGGTTTGGGAAGTAGGTACAATGAGCAGTTCTTC. V usage is TRBV19 and J usage is TRBJ2-1, with 7 bases fitting TRBD1. CDR3 length: 21 residues. The germline V gene has CDR1 LNHDA and CDR2 SQIVND (reference sequence). Losses at the gene ends were 5 bases for V and 4 bases for J; bases not matched to a gene: 26.

V usage is TRBV7-2 and J usage is TRBJ2-1; a possible D gene is TRBD2 (6 bases). The CDR3 runs to 16 residues. Trimming removed 5 bases at V and 2 bases at J, with 16 bases between. Germline V gene data show CDR1 as SGHTA and CDR2 as FQGNSA. CDR3 in amino acids: CASSPRGRLTYNEQFF. The CDR3 DNA sequence: TGTGCCAGCAGCCCGAGAGGGAGGCTAACCTACAATGAGCAGTTCTTC.

The J gene is TRBJ1-4, the V gene TRBV9, with D possibly TRBD1 on 5 matching bases. The V and J ends lost 4 bases and 13 bases respectively, with 20 bases between them. Germline CDR1 is SGDLS and CDR2 is YYNGEE. This CDR3 spans 14 amino acids. The CDR3 DNA is TGTGCCAGCAGCTCGGGGGTGAGCCCTAGTCGACTGTTTTTT. Translation gives CASSSGVSPSRLFF.

In this sample, this clone turned up a few times. J is TRBJ2-2 and V is TRBV11-3; D gene uncertain. Germline CDR1 reads SGHNT; CDR2 reads YENEEA. The CDR3 consists of 14 residues. V was shortened by 1 base and J by 7 bases, with 10 bases between the two germline ends. This CDR3 reads CASSLARIGGELFF. The CDR3 bases are TGTGCCAGCAGCTTAGCGAGGATCGGCGGGGAGCTGTTTTTT. Filled out from reference TRBV11-3 and TRBJ2-2, the complete variable domain reads EAGVVQSPRYKIIEKKQPVAFWCNPISGHNTLYWYLQNLGQGPELLIRYENEEAVDDSQLPKDRFSAERLKGVDSTLKIQPAELGDSAVYLCASSLARIGGELFFGEGSRLTVL.

This clone was picked up a small number of times. The chain combines TRBV7-9 with TRBJ2-1; TRBD2 matches at 16 bases. The V segment lost 4 bases and the J segment 2 bases; nucleotides outside the gene matches: 8. This CDR3 comprises 19 residues. The germline V gene has CDR1 SEHNR and CDR2 FQNEAQ (reference sequence). The CDR3 sequence is CASSSPGLAGGWTYNEQFF. Here the CDR3 DNA reads TGTGCCAGCAGCTCCCCGGGACTAGCGGGAGGGTGGACCTACAATGAGCAGTTCTTC.

The rearrangement uses TRBV28 and TRBJ2-3; the D gene is possibly TRBD1 (6 bases). V was trimmed by 2 bases and J by 0 bases, leaving 12 bases between them. Germline CDR1 MDHEN, CDR2 SYDVKM. The CDR3 is made up of 16 amino acids. The CDR3 region has the DNA TGTGCCAGCAGTTTAGGGGGACACCGTAGCACAGATACGCAGTATTTT. Translation gives CASSLGGHRSTDTQYF.